The entry that follows covers one T cell receptor (beta chain) sequence. This entry is derived from a study of T cell responses to AZD1222 COVID-19 vaccine. Study-wide background: Pooling of second doses given at about 4 or about 12 weeks was done.

TCRdb keeps only in-frame clones here, not all; method: immunoSEQ multiplex PCR. The sample has roughly 150,000 clones, 90% seen once. The ends were cut back, 0 bases at V and 5 bases at J, with 6 bases in the middle. Germline loops: CDR1 SGHRS, CDR2 YFSETQ. The CDR3 length is 13 residues. V is TRBV5-1 and J is TRBJ1-5; D gene unclear. The TCR originated in an adult in good health. This sample comprised peripheral blood, obtained on day 0 of AZD1222 vaccination. CDR3 in DNA: TGCGCCAGCAGCTTGGATGGATATCAGCCCCAGCATTTT. Residues: CASSLDGYQPQHF.